This TCR beta chain was recorded in a study of blood T cell repertoires in COVID-19. Study as a whole: T cells, B-cell-depleted T cells, or PBMCs supplied cDNA or gDNA.

Trimming cost V 1 base and J 4 bases, with 20 bases left between them. CDR1 is SGHTA, CDR2 FQGNSA, per germline. CDR3 length: 17 residues. Assay: immunoSEQ multiplex PCR; the TCRdb copy retains only in-frame clones and omits some. The sample lists nearly 110,000 clones, about nine tenths occurring once. The sequence was collected from a woman in her 30s with acute or convalescent COVID-19. Input material: peripheral blood. The V call is TRBV7-2, the J call TRBJ2-7; D possibly corresponds to TRBD1 (7 bases). Here the CDR3 reads CASSLGVAGQPSYEQYF. The CDR3 DNA reads TGTGCCAGCAGCTTAGGAGTGGCGGGACAGCCGTCTTACGAGCAGTACTTC.